This is a list of T cell receptor beta chains from one sample in a study of blood T cell repertoires in COVID-19. The data were produced by immunoSEQ multiplex PCR, yet TCRdb's version contains in-frame clones alone and is incomplete. The sample contains fewer than 200,000 clones, around four fifths of which appear only once. Sequencing was done on a sample of peripheral blood. Receptors were obtained from a woman aged 80 or over with COVID-19, enrolled during active disease. Both conserved end residues are part of each CDR3. D genes are given only for firm matches. Clone size is shown for a subset of rows, as once, few, many or a class of expanded clone.

v_gene,d_gene,abundance,j_gene,CDR3nt,CDR3aa
TRBV18,-,-,TRBJ2-2,TGTGCCAGCTCACGGCAGGGGCTGATGGCCGGGGAGCTGTTTTTT,CASSRQGLMAGELFF
TRBV18,-,once,TRBJ2-7,TGTGCCAGCCTCCGGACAGCCAGCTCCTACGAGCAGTACTTC,CASLRTASSYEQYF
TRBV28,-,few,TRBJ1-2,TGTGCCAGCAGCATGCGGGGGCGCGGGGGTGATGGCTACACCTTC,CASSMRGRGGDGYTF
TRBV2,-,-,TRBJ1-2,TGTGCCAGCAGTGGGGAGGTCTATGGCTACACCTTC,CASSGEVYGYTF
TRBV6-1,-,-,TRBJ1-2,TGTGCCAGCAGTGAAGTGGAGGCGCATGGCTACACCTTC,CASSEVEAHGYTF
TRBV7-9,TRBD1,-,TRBJ2-5,TGTGCCAGCAGCCGGGGACAGGCGGAGACCCAAGAGACCCAGTACTTC,CASSRGQAETQETQYF
TRBV7-9,TRBD2,-,TRBJ2-1,TGTGCCAGCAGCTTCCAAGGGACTAGCGGTGAGCAGTTCTTC,CASSFQGTSGEQFF
TRBV9,TRBD1,-,TRBJ2-1,TGTGCCAGCAGCGTAGTACAGGGGCTTCACAATGAGCAGTTCTTC,CASSVVQGLHNEQFF
TRBV2,-,-,TRBJ1-5,TGTGCCAGCAGTGAAGCGAGGGCAGAGTATAGCAATCAGCCCCAGCATTTT,CASSEARAEYSNQPQHF
TRBV6-5,TRBD1,-,TRBJ2-7,TGTGCCAGCAGGCGGACAGGGCAACGGGAGCAGTACTTC,CASRRTGQREQYF
TRBV2,-,-,TRBJ2-6,TGTGCCAGCCTAAGAGACTCTGGGGCCAACGTCCTGACTTTC,CASLRDSGANVLTF
TRBV5-1,-,-,TRBJ1-3,TGCGCCAGCAGCCGAGACAGCTCTGGAAACACCATATATTTT,CASSRDSSGNTIYF
TRBV11-2,-,-,TRBJ1-1,TGTGCCAGCAGCTTATTCGCAGGGAAGAACACTGAAGCTTTCTTT,CASSLFAGKNTEAFF
TRBV28,-,-,TRBJ1-3,TGTGCCAGCAGTCTAGGGGGTTTCTCTGGAAACACCATATATTTT,CASSLGGFSGNTIYF
TRBV6-5,TRBD1,-,TRBJ1-4,TGTGCCAGCAGTCACACGCAGGGGGCAAGGGAAAAACTGTTTTTT,CASSHTQGAREKLFF
TRBV6-5,-,-,TRBJ1-1,TGTGCCAGCAGTTACGGGCAGGGTAACACTGAAGCTTTCTTT,CASSYGQGNTEAFF
TRBV27,-,-,TRBJ2-1,TGTGCCAGCAGTTTTTCCGGGACTTCCTCCTACAATGAGCAGTTCTTC,CASSFSGTSSYNEQFF
TRBV18,-,-,TRBJ1-1,TGTGCCAGCTCTAGCGGGAACACTGAAGCTTTCTTT,CASSSGNTEAFF
TRBV9,-,-,TRBJ1-3,TGTGCCAGCAGCGTAGGTGGAGCAGGGGCTGGAAACACCATATATTTT,CASSVGGAGAGNTIYF
TRBV3-1/TRBV3-2,-,-,TRBJ1-6,TGTGCCAGCAGCCCTGACTTTAATTCACCCCTCCACTTT,CASSPDFNSPLHF
TRBV9,-,-,TRBJ1-1,TGTGCCAGCAGCGTAGACCAGGGCAACACTGAAGCTTTCTTT,CASSVDQGNTEAFF
TRBV3-1/TRBV3-2,TRBD1,-,TRBJ1-6,TGTGCCAGCAGGACAGGGGTCCGGAATTCACCCCTCCACTTT,CASRTGVRNSPLHF
TRBV7-9,-,-,TRBJ2-3,TGTGCCAGCAGCTTAGTGGGAGGGGGAGATACGCAGTATTTT,CASSLVGGGDTQYF
TRBV19,-,few,TRBJ1-2,TGTGCCAGTAGTATGGAAGCGTATGGCTACACCTTC,CASSMEAYGYTF
TRBV12-3/TRBV12-4,-,-,TRBJ2-2,TGTGCCAGCAGTTCGTCCGCCCGAGGCGCGCTGTTTTTT,CASSSSARGALFF
TRBV5-1,TRBD1,-,TRBJ1-1,TGCGCCAGCAGCGCCGGGACAGGGCAAATAAACACTGAAGCTTTCTTT,CASSAGTGQINTEAFF
TRBV3-1/TRBV3-2,-,-,TRBJ2-1,TGTGCCAGCAGCCAAGAGGGGGCCGCGGACAATGAGCAGTTCTTC,CASSQEGAADNEQFF
TRBV3-1/TRBV3-2,-,-,TRBJ1-6,TGTGCCAGCAGCCAAACTCACAGGGATTCACCCCTCCACTTT,CASSQTHRDSPLHF
TRBV5-1,TRBD2,-,TRBJ2-3,TGCGCCAGCAGCTTGGAGGCGGCGGGAGGGTCAGATACGCAGTATTTT,CASSLEAAGGSDTQYF
TRBV10-3,-,-,TRBJ1-1,TGTGCCATCAGTGCGCGCCCGAACACTGAAGCTTTCTTT,CAISARPNTEAFF
TRBV28,TRBD1,-,TRBJ1-5,TGTGCCAGCAGCCCTAGACAGGGGAGGACTAATCAGCCCCAGCATTTT,CASSPRQGRTNQPQHF
TRBV28,TRBD1,-,TRBJ1-3,TGTGCCAGCAGTTCCTCCGGGACAGTAAGAAACACCATATATTTT,CASSSSGTVRNTIYF
TRBV3-1/TRBV3-2,TRBD1,-,TRBJ2-2,TGTGCCAGCAGCCAGACCATGACAGGGAGAACCGGGGAGCTGTTTTTT,CASSQTMTGRTGELFF
TRBV7-9,-,-,TRBJ1-1,TGTGCCAGCAGCTGGCTGGAGGGATTAAACACTGAAGCTTTCTTT,CASSWLEGLNTEAFF
TRBV4-2,TRBD2,-,TRBJ2-3,TGTGCCAGCAGCCGGCCGGGGGGAGCAGATACGCAGTATTTT,CASSRPGGADTQYF
TRBV28,-,-,TRBJ1-2,TGTGCCAGCAGTTTACGCCCGGGTGGCTACACCTTC,CASSLRPGGYTF
TRBV2,TRBD1,-,TRBJ1-1,TGTGCCAGCAGCACAGGGGCGGGGAACACTGAAGCTTTCTTT,CASSTGAGNTEAFF
TRBV27,-,few,TRBJ1-1,TGTGCCAGCAGTTTTGGCGGGAGGACTGAAGCTTTCTTT,CASSFGGRTEAFF
TRBV28,-,-,TRBJ1-2,TGTGCCAGCAGTTTTAATAACTATGGCTACACCTTC,CASSFNNYGYTF
TRBV28,-,-,TRBJ2-7,TGTGCCAGCAGTTCCCCCGGGTACAGGGCCTACGAGCAGTACTTC,CASSSPGYRAYEQYF
TRBV6-5,TRBD1,once,TRBJ1-3,TGTGCCAGCAGGAAGACAGGGAACTCTGGAAACACCATATATTTT,CASRKTGNSGNTIYF
TRBV9,TRBD2,-,TRBJ2-1,TGTGCCAGCAGCGATACGACTAGGGCGGGAGGTCGTCCGTATGAGCAGTTCTTC,CASSDTTRAGGRPYEQFF
TRBV7-6,TRBD2,-,TRBJ2-7,TGTGCCAGCAGCTTAGACCCGGCGGGGGTCTACGAGCAGTACTTC,CASSLDPAGVYEQYF
TRBV18,-,-,TRBJ2-3,TGTGCCAGCTCACCCGGGAGCACAGATACGCAGTATTTT,CASSPGSTDTQYF
TRBV14,-,-,TRBJ1-6,TGTGCCAGCAGCACGGACAGCCATTCGCCCCTCCACTTT,CASSTDSHSPLHF
TRBV5-8,-,-,TRBJ1-5,TGTGCCAGCAGCTTGCAGGGGAATCAGCCCCAGCATTTT,CASSLQGNQPQHF
TRBV19,-,-,TRBJ2-1,TGTGCCAGTAGTATAGTCCACAACTACAATGAGCAGTTCTTC,CASSIVHNYNEQFF
TRBV5-3,TRBD2,-,TRBJ2-5,TGTGCCAGAAGCCCGCCGACTAGCGGGAGTGGTCAAGAGACCCAGTACTTC,CARSPPTSGSGQETQYF
TRBV7-9,TRBD1,-,TRBJ1-2,TGTGCCAGCAGCCCCTGGACAGGTGGCTACACCTTC,CASSPWTGGYTF
TRBV11-1,-,-,TRBJ2-7,TGTGCCAGCAGCTTACGGTTCTCCTACGAGCAGTACTTC,CASSLRFSYEQYF
TRBV5-8,TRBD1,-,TRBJ2-7,TGTGCCAGCAGCTTGGGGGACAGGGGGCGCGAGCAGTACTTC,CASSLGDRGREQYF
TRBV5-5,TRBD2,once,TRBJ2-5,TGTGCCAGCAGCTTGGCGGTTCGGGCTAGCGGGCAAGAGACCCAGTACTTC,CASSLAVRASGQETQYF
TRBV19,-,-,TRBJ2-1,TGTGCCAGTAGTATGATAAGGGGGGGAACGCAGTTCTTC,CASSMIRGGTQFF
TRBV3-1/TRBV3-2,-,-,TRBJ1-5,TGTGCCAGCAGCCAAGGCGGGGGCAATCAGCCCCAGCATTTT,CASSQGGGNQPQHF
TRBV6-1,-,-,TRBJ1-2,TGTGCCAGCAGTGAAGCGCCTCAGATGATTCCCCCAGCGGGTGGCTACACCTTC,CASSEAPQMIPPAGGYTF
TRBV19,-,-,TRBJ1-5,TGTGCCAGTAGTCCCGGGACACGGTACAATCAGCCCCAGCATTTT,CASSPGTRYNQPQHF
TRBV3-1/TRBV3-2,-,-,TRBJ1-1,TGTGCCAGCAGCCAAGGAGGGAGGGCTTTCTTT,CASSQGGRAFF